Listed below are T cell receptor beta chains from one sample, sequenced in a study of patients and donors after allogeneic stem cell transplantation. TCRdb itself ran the RT-PCR reads through MiXCR, one entry per CDR3 protein. The sample has about a million distinct CDR3 sequences, 15% to 20% seen once; the top ten hold around 6%. Source material: blood, either unsorted or a sorted T cell fraction (not recorded which). These receptors were collected from a human donor who was either an allogeneic HSCT recipient or a stem cell or donor lymphocyte infusion donor (not recorded which). It is not recorded whose cells these are; they may come from a transplant donor. The CDR3 runs from the conserved cysteine through the conserved F or W. A D gene is named only where the DNA matches it firmly. Not all rows give a size; the values are once, few, many and, for expanded clones, a class.

clone_size	d_call	j_call	v_call	cdr3_nt	cdr3_aa
-	TRBD1	TRBJ2-4	TRBV6-1	TGTGCCAGCAGACCCGCCGGGACAGGCAAAAACATTCAGTACTTC	CASRPAGTGKNIQYF
-	-	TRBJ2-1	TRBV9	TGTGCCAGCAGCCGAACGGGGACGGGATACAATGAGCAGTTCTTC	CASSRTGTGYNEQFF
-	-	TRBJ2-2	TRBV18	TGTGCCAGCTCACCAGAGAGAGGGGCCTACACCGGGGAGCTGTTTTTT	CASSPERGAYTGELFF
-	TRBD1	TRBJ1-2	TRBV25-1	TGTGCCAGCAGAAAAGGACAGGGGGCCTATGGCTACACCTTC	CASRKGQGAYGYTF
-	TRBD1	TRBJ2-7	TRBV20-1	TGCAGTGCACGGGACAGGGGGATCTACGAGCAGTACTTC	CSARDRGIYEQYF
-	-	TRBJ1-5	TRBV7-2	TGTGCCAGCAGCAACGAGGGTAATCAGCCCCAGCATTTT	CASSNEGNQPQHF
few	-	TRBJ1-1	TRBV6-5	TGTGCCAGCAGTTACAGTCTAATGAACACTGAAGCTTTCTTT	CASSYSLMNTEAFF
many	-	TRBJ2-1	TRBV7-9	TGTGCCAGCAGCTTAGCAGGACAAAGCTCCTACAATGAGCAGTTCTTC	CASSLAGQSSYNEQFF
once	TRBD1	TRBJ1-2	TRBV2	TGTGCCAGCACCCTGGGGACAGGAAGAGGCTATGGCTACACCTTC	CASTLGTGRGYGYTF
few	-	TRBJ2-7	TRBV12-3/TRBV12-4	TGTGCCAGCAGCCCCTCGCGGACACCCACCTACGAGCAGTACTTC	CASSPSRTPTYEQYF
-	TRBD1	TRBJ2-5	TRBV12-3/TRBV12-4	TGTGCCAGCAGTCTGACAGGGTGGGGAAGATACCAAGAGACCCAGTACTTC	CASSLTGWGRYQETQYF
few	-	TRBJ1-6	TRBV6-1	TGTGCCAGCAAGGGGACGGGGAATTCACCCCTCCACTTT	CASKGTGNSPLHF
-	-	TRBJ1-1	TRBV7-2	TGTGCCAGCAGCTTCCAGGGTTGGCTGGAGTCGGCTGAAGCTTTCTTT	CASSFQGWLESAEAFF
-	-	TRBJ1-1	TRBV25-1	TGTGCCAGCAGTGAATTGGGAAGCAGGGCCTTGAACACTGAAGCTTTCTTT	CASSELGSRALNTEAFF
few	-	TRBJ1-3	TRBV10-3	TGTGCCATCGGGTCCGGGAATTCTGGAAACACCATATATTTT	CAIGSGNSGNTIYF
few	-	TRBJ2-7	TRBV5-1	TGCGCCAGCAGCGAACCGGGACCGTCGAAACCGAACTCCTACGAGCAGTACTTC	CASSEPGPSKPNSYEQYF
-	-	TRBJ2-1	TRBV6-2/TRBV6-3	TGTGCCAGCAGTTATTTAGCGGCCTACAATGAGCAGTTCTTC	CASSYLAAYNEQFF
few	-	TRBJ1-1	TRBV5-6	TGTGCCAGCAGCTTGTTAGTCGGGAGGACTGAAGCTTTCTTT	CASSLLVGRTEAFF
few	-	TRBJ2-7	TRBV25-1	TGTGCCAGCAGTATATACCAGGGGTACGAGCAGTACTTC	CASSIYQGYEQYF
-	-	TRBJ2-2	TRBV2	TGTGCCAGCAGTGATTTCCGGAACACCGGGGAGCTGTTTTTT	CASSDFRNTGELFF
-	TRBD1	TRBJ2-7	TRBV12-3/TRBV12-4	TGTGCCAGCAGTTTTACAGGGGGCTTGTACGAGCAGTACTTC	CASSFTGGLYEQYF
few	-	TRBJ1-1	TRBV14	TGTGCCAGCAGCCAAGATTGGGAAGTTGAAGCTTTCTTT	CASSQDWEVEAFF
-	-	TRBJ2-7	TRBV18	TGTGCCAGCTCACACCTAGGAGGACAATACTACGAGCAGTACTTC	CASSHLGGQYYEQYF
-	-	TRBJ1-5	TRBV15	TGTGCCACCAGCGCAGAGGGCGTCAATCAGCCCCAGCATTTT	CATSAEGVNQPQHF
-	-	TRBJ2-3	TRBV7-9	TGTGCCAGCAGCTTAGAAAGACCAGGGCCAAGCACAGATACGCAGTATTTT	CASSLERPGPSTDTQYF
few	TRBD2	TRBJ2-7	TRBV20-1	TGCAGTGCTAGACACAGCGGGGGGGACGCCTACGAGCAGTACTTC	CSARHSGGDAYEQYF
many	-	TRBJ2-1	TRBV7-3	TGTGCCAGCAGCTTAACTGGCGGGAATGAGCAGTTCTTC	CASSLTGGNEQFF